This T cell receptor (beta chain) was obtained from a study of T cells after yellow fever vaccination (dated by TCRdb to between 2017 and 2020). In terms of the full investigation: Libraries from fractions with low cell numbers were prepared with the SMART-Seq v4 Ultra Low Input RNA kit. Blood was drawn at multiple timepoints before and after primary and secondary immunization, with bulk PBMC replicates and cell subsets isolated. Bulk TCR alpha and beta repertoires were sequenced longitudinally to track T-cell clones before and after primary and booster YFV17D yellow fever vaccination. The cohort comprised two healthy male donors, one aged 18 to 29 and one aged 30 to 39 years.

Interpreted using the paper, the treatment or condition label stands for: live attenuated yellow fever vaccine strain. Two biological replicates of bulk PBMCs were collected at each blood-draw timepoint. PBMCs were isolated from peripheral blood using a standard Ficoll-Paque protocol. TriZol was used to extract RNA from bulk PBMCs, from CD4 and CD8 fractions, and from dextramer-positive and dextramer-negative fractions. Sequencing used an Illumina NovaSeq 6000. TCR cDNA was made using 5'RACE template switching, a step that added a universal primer site and unique molecular identifiers. Priming for cDNA synthesis came from both the TCR alpha and TCR beta constant segments. Two PCR steps were used to amplify libraries, with sample barcodes and sequencing adapters being added in the second step. Sequencing of the libraries was done on either Illumina HiSeq 2500 (2x100 bp) or NovaSeq (2x150 bp). From the authors' description of their analysis: Reads were demultiplexed and collapsed into UMI consensus sequences with MIGEC, and V(D)J alignment was performed with MiXCR. Clonotypes responding to the vaccine were identified with edgeR on replicate PBMC samples, with the criteria of FDR below 0.01 and a log2 fold change above 5 up to day 15. CD4 or CD8 identity was assigned to each bulk clonotype according to whether the clonotype was present at higher abundance in the sequenced CD4 repertoire or the sequenced CD8 repertoire. TCRdb trimmed the raw reads at Q25, called clones with MiXCR and kept productive beta chains. CDR3 protein duplicates are merged, each entry listing the most common genes and DNA. The V and J calls, along with clone size, are taken from TCRdb and not from the paper's own processing. In this sample the table shows just over 300,000 distinct CDR3 sequences, around 4% of which occur a single time. Jointly, the top ten make up 20% to 25% of the sample.

The paper's findings and limits, for the study overall: The secondary T-cell response was weaker than the primary response but faster, peaking on day 5 instead of day 15. The study included only a couple of donors, which limits how far the findings can be generalized. Computational filtering was needed because FACS-sorted repertoires could contain abundant contaminating clonotypes from the bulk population. After the booster, most of the clones that had expanded following primary vaccination were detected again (roughly 97% of CD4 and around 90% of CD8), which suggests that memory was broadly maintained. A small fraction of clonotypes showed up in both the CD4 and CD8 compartments, probably as a result of convergent recombination.

With regard to this clonotype: Its antigen is unknown. Base quality data are lacking; no much larger clone is found one base away.

Based on the germline V gene, the CDR1 and CDR2 sequences are SGHAT and FQNNGV. Clipping removes 0 bases from V and 5 bases from J, with 3 as the unmatched junction base count. The cysteine opens and the phenylalanine closes a CDR3 of 15 amino acids. Only CDR3 DNA is held: 45 bases, read in frame from base 1. The clonotype comes from a man between 18 and 29 years old who received the YFV17D yellow fever vaccine. Specimen: PBMCs, collected on the day of the yellow fever booster vaccination. The chain couples TRBV11-2 to TRBJ2-3, with 9 junctional bases fitting TRBD2. The CDR3 protein sequence reads: CASSLEAGGGDTQYF. The bases read TGTGCCAGCAGCTTAGAAGCGGGGGGCGGAGATACGCAGTATTTT.